This T cell receptor beta chain originates from a study of blood T cell repertoires in COVID-19. Turning to the study itself: Samples taken during acute and convalescent COVID-19 were collected in the United States, Italy and Spain.

In assigning cohorts, the study relied on participant-reported clinical history. Recovered status applied to Cohort 3 donors who had two consecutive negative PCRs. It also applied to those with clearance or with symptom resolution. Germline trimming cut 7 bases from V and 10 bases from J; bases unmatched to any gene: 11. The CDR3 runs 15 residues. CDR1 and CDR2 from the germline V gene are MNHEY and SMNVEV (reference sequence). Authors' processing steps: Researchers report that nucleated cell counts were estimated from reference gene primer amplification. This table comes from immunoSEQ multiplex PCR, and its TCRdb copy is limited to in-frame clones, with some not included. V, J and clone size derive from that table, while D and trimming were established from the DNA sequence. This sample has about 270,000 clones, with around 87% found just once.

The chain employs TRBV27 and TRBJ1-6; 9 bases line up with TRBD1. The source of this sequence is a woman aged 18-35 years who had recovered from COVID-19. The specimen sequenced was PBMCs or T cells enriched from blood (not recorded which). The CDR3 nucleotides are TGTGCCAGCACACGACTACGACAGGGGGACTCACCCCTCCACTTT. Its protein product is CASTRLRQGDSPLHF.